The 19 T cell receptor beta chains below were found in one sample sequenced in a study of CD8+ T cells in alopecia areata. cDNA prepared by RNA extraction and subsequent reverse transcription served as the template for sequencing. TCRdb's table, derived via immunoSEQ multiplex PCR, lists solely in-frame clones and lacks some. The sample holds roughly 210,000 clones, about 40% seen once. Noted treatment: oral pan-JAK inhibitor, 5-10 mg twice daily. The source was CD4+ T cells sorted from blood, collected between weeks 36 and 40, from a patient treated with tofacitinib. The receptors were gathered from a human donor with alopecia areata.

The table lists this clone with a few counts. J is TRBJ2-2 and V is TRBV5-1; D is possibly TRBD2 (5 bases). In germline, CDR1 is SGHRS, CDR2 YFSETQ. The CDR3 is made up of 17 amino acids. V was clipped by 4 bases and J by 0 bases, with 16 bases between them. DNA of the CDR3: TGCGCCAGCAGCCGATTGGCGGGTCAGCCGAACACCGGGGAGCTGTTTTTT. Its translation: CASSRLAGQPNTGELFF.

The V and J genes are TRBV5-6 and TRBJ1-5; unclear D gene. The germline V gene encodes CDR1 SGHDT and CDR2 YYEEEE. The V gene lost 4 bases and the J gene lost 4 bases, with 12 bases spanning the gap. CDR3 length: 14 amino acids. CDR3 region: CASSPEKENQPQHF. In DNA form, the CDR3 reads TGTGCCAGCAGCCCCGAGAAGGAGAATCAGCCCCAGCATTTT.

About this clone: This sample also contains other DNA sequences that code for the same CDR3. The CDR3 protein is CASSPPRGNTGELFF. Here the CDR3 DNA reads TGTGCCAGCTCACCACCGCGCGGGAACACCGGGGAGCTGTTTTTT. The chain couples TRBV18 to TRBJ2-2; D gene unclear. V was shortened by 0 bases and J by 1 base, with 6 bases between the two germline ends. This CDR3 has 15 residues. The germline CDR1 and CDR2 sequences are KGHSH and LQKENI.

The rearrangement joins TRBV29-1 to TRBJ1-2; D is undetermined. V was clipped by 6 bases and J by 4 bases, with 15 bases between them. CDR1 is SQVTM, CDR2 ANQGSEA, per germline. The CDR3 is made up of 13 amino acids. The CDR3 nucleotides are TGCAGCGTGAGGGAGACGTACGTCTATGGCTACACCTTC. Translating it yields CSVRETYVYGYTF. The full variable domain, completed using reference TRBV29-1 and TRBJ1-2, is SAVISQKPSRDICQRGTSLTIQCQVDSQVTMMFWYRQQPGQSLTLIATANQGSEATYESGFVIDKFPISRPNLTFSTLTVSNMSPEDSSIYLCSVRETYVYGYTFGSGTRLTVV.

The V gene is TRBV7-9, the J gene TRBJ2-7; D is uncertain. The CDR3 extends over 11 amino acids. Trimming took 4 bases from V and 3 from J, leaving 4 bases between them. Germline loops: CDR1 SEHNR, CDR2 FQNEAQ (reference sequence). The CDR3 is CASSWGYEQYF. The CDR3 DNA reads TGTGCCAGCAGCTGGGGCTACGAGCAGTACTTC.

This chain connects TRBV25-1 to TRBJ1-2; D gene unclear. Germline V gene sequence: CDR1 MGHDK, CDR2 SYGVNS. This CDR3 comprises 13 residues. The V and J ends lost 3 bases and 4 bases respectively, with 9 bases between them. The chain's CDR3 is CASSEKIFYGYTF. The CDR3 DNA reads TGTGCCAGCAGTGAGAAAATCTTCTATGGCTACACCTTC.

This clone was seen just once. V gene TRBV5-1 combines with J gene TRBJ1-5; TRBD1 aligns across 10 bases. The CDR3 spans 15 residues. J gave up 3 bases and V 4 bases, and 4 bases lay outside the gene matches. Germline V gene lookup returns CDR1 SGHRS and CDR2 YFSETQ. The CDR3 coding sequence is TGCGCCAGCAGCACGACAGGGGGCTACAATCAGCCCCAGCATTTT. Translated: CASSTTGGYNQPQHF.

The genes are TRBV28 and TRBJ2-7, with 9 bases matching TRBD2. Unmatched junction bases numbered 18, after V lost 5 bases and J lost 4 bases. Germline V CDR1 and CDR2: MDHEN, SYDVKM. The CDR3 is made up of 18 amino acids. Written as DNA, the CDR3 is TGTGCCAGCAGTCCACCACCCCGGGATAGCGGGAGAGTATACGAGCAGTACTTC. Encoded protein: CASSPPPRDSGRVYEQYF.

The V call is TRBV29-1, the J call TRBJ2-3; 7 bases are shared with TRBD2. The germline V gene has CDR1 SQVTM and CDR2 ANQGSEA. The trim removed 7 bases at V and 0 bases at J, leaving 4 bases unmatched. The CDR3 totals 13 residues. The CDR3 coding sequence is TGCAGCGAAACTAGCGTAAGCACAGATACGCAGTATTTT. Translation gives CSETSVSTDTQYF.

This clone was detected only once. The chain recombines TRBV15 with TRBJ2-5; 7 nucleotides line up with TRBD1. The CDR3 spans 15 residues. Per the germline V gene, CDR1 is LNHNV and CDR2 is YYDKDF (reference sequence). Trimming cost V 4 bases and J 4 bases; bases outside gene matches: 9. The CDR3 DNA reads TGTGCCACCAGCAAGCACAGGGGTCCCCTAGAGACCCAGTACTTC. Amino acids: CATSKHRGPLETQYF.

The sample holds a few counts of this clone. This rearrangement joins TRBV25-1 to TRBJ2-1; D unresolved. This CDR3 is 11 amino acids long. CDR1 and CDR2 from the germline V gene are MGHDK and SYGVNS. Deletions cut 5 bases from V and 4 bases from J, with 3 bases between. The chain's CDR3 is CASSSYNEQFF. CDR3 DNA: TGTGCCAGCAGTTCATACAATGAGCAGTTCTTC.

The V and J genes are TRBV30 and TRBJ2-1; D not resolved. The CDR3 covers 12 residues. Germline CDR1 and CDR2: GTSNPN and SVGIG (reference sequence). V was shortened by 5 bases and J by 8 bases, with 13 bases between the two germline ends. CDR3 bases: TGTGCCTGGGCCCGAAGGATGGATGAGCAGTTCTTC. Protein: CAWARRMDEQFF.

The chain carries TRBV5-1 and TRBJ2-5; 9 bases are a match to TRBD2. J gave up 0 bases and V 4 bases, and 10 bases lay outside the gene matches. Per germline, CDR1 SGHRS and CDR2 YFSETQ. This CDR3 has 17 residues. This chain's CDR3 is CASSARFSGGYQETQYF. The CDR3 region has the DNA TGCGCCAGCAGCGCCCGGTTTAGCGGGGGATACCAAGAGACCCAGTACTTC.

The CDR3 is CASSQRAGNTDTQYF. The CDR3 bases are TGTGCCAGCAGCCAAAGGGCGGGGAACACAGATACGCAGTATTTT. The V gene is TRBV4-2, the J gene TRBJ2-3; maybe TRBD2 (6 bases). This CDR3 is 15 amino acids long. V was trimmed by 2 bases and J by 2 bases, leaving 11 bases between them. CDR1 and CDR2 (germline): LGHNA, YNFKEQ.

V and J are TRBV9 and TRBJ2-3; D remains unclear. CDR3 length: 15 amino acids. Germline CDR1 SGDLS, CDR2 YYNGEE. Trimming removed 3 bases from V and 4 bases from J, with 15 bases in between. For the CDR3, the DNA is TGTGCCAGCAGCGCCGCTTTAGGTGGGGCAGATACGCAGTATTTT. Amino acid sequence: CASSAALGGADTQYF.

The chain uses TRBV7-9 and TRBJ2-5, with D uncertain. CDR1 is SEHNR and CDR2 is FQNEAQ in the germline V gene (reference sequence). This CDR3 spans 14 amino acids. The V and J ends lost 5 bases and 0 bases respectively, with 10 bases between them. CDR3 in DNA: TGTGCCAGCAGCCCCCCAGCGTACCAAGAGACCCAGTACTTC. Translating gives CASSPPAYQETQYF. The full variable domain, completed using reference TRBV7-9 and TRBJ2-5, is DTGVSQNPRHKITKRGQNVTFRCDPISEHNRLYWYRQTLGQGPEFLTYFQNEAQLEKSRLLSDRFSAERPKGSFSTLEIQRTEQGDSAMYLCASSPPAYQETQYFGPGTRLLVL.

The J gene is TRBJ2-1, the V gene TRBV7-2; D is undetermined. Trimming removed 3 bases from V and 5 bases from J, with 11 bases in between. There are 14 residues in the CDR3. Germline CDR1 and CDR2: SGHTA and FQGNSA. In DNA, the CDR3 is TGTGCCAGCAGCTTCTACACTCGCGACAATGAGCAGTTCTTC. Translating it yields CASSFYTRDNEQFF.

V usage is TRBV2 and J usage is TRBJ1-1; 7 nucleotides agree with TRBD1. The CDR3 is made up of 15 amino acids. Germline CDR1 reads SNHLY; CDR2 reads FYNNEI. Trimming took 7 bases from V and 5 from J; bases not matched to a gene: 13. The DNA for the CDR3 is TGTGCCAGCACAGAACAGGGGTACGTAGGGACTGAAGCTTTCTTT. Amino acid sequence: CASTEQGYVGTEAFF.

This chain connects TRBV15 to TRBJ2-7; perhaps TRBD2 as D (6 bases). Germline V gives CDR1 LNHNV, CDR2 YYDKDF (reference sequence). Deletions cut 5 bases from V and 2 bases from J, with 13 bases between. The CDR3 runs to 14 residues. CDR3 DNA: TGTGCCACCAGCGACCGGGACTGGCCCTACGAGCAGTACTTC. Amino acids: CATSDRDWPYEQYF.